These 26 T cell receptor beta chains came from one sample sequenced in a study of T cells in Graves' hyperthyroidism and ophthalmopathy. TCR beta CDR3 region amplification was performed from RNA transcripts. The study used the HTBI primer set for a first-round RT-PCR of the TCR CDR3. TCRdb reanalysed the multiplex PCR reads using MiXCR and keeps one entry per CDR3 protein. The sample has about 350,000 distinct CDR3 sequences; over 11% are singletons. The material sequenced was blood. All receptors come from a woman aged 30 to 39 with Graves' hyperthyroidism.

This clonotype was picked up a small number of times. The V and J genes are TRBV7-2 and TRBJ2-7, with 15 bases fitting TRBD2. This CDR3 has 17 amino acids. The germline CDR1 and CDR2 sequences are SGHTA and FQGNSA. Losses at the gene ends were 4 bases for V and 0 bases for J; bases not matched to a gene: 4. The CDR3 loop is CASSSGLAGGSSYEQYF. In DNA form, the CDR3 reads TGTGCCAGCAGCTCCGGACTAGCGGGAGGGAGCTCCTACGAGCAGTACTTC.

This clonotype was detected only a few times. The V gene is TRBV20-1, the J gene TRBJ1-4; no clear D gene. Trimming removed 0 bases from V and 8 bases from J, with 10 bases in between. Germline values: CDR1 DFQATT, CDR2 SNEGSKA (reference sequence). The CDR3 runs 13 residues. CDR3 DNA: TGCAGTGCTAGAGATTTGGGTCCCGAAAAACTGTTTTTT. This gives the protein CSARDLGPEKLFF.

The gene calls are TRBV6-2 or TRBV6-3 and TRBJ1-2; D perhaps matches TRBD1 (5 bases). V gave up 7 bases and J gave up 3 bases, with 21 bases separating them. CDR3 length: 16 residues. Germline CDR1 reads MNHEY; CDR2 reads SVGEGT. The CDR3 nucleotides read TGTGCCAGCAAGGACTCCGGGACCAACCCCTACTATGGCTACACCTTC. Its protein is CASKDSGTNPYYGYTF.

This clonotype was seen a handful of times. The chain combines TRBV12-3 or TRBV12-4 with TRBJ2-1; 8 positions agree with TRBD2. This CDR3 is built from 15 residues. With 3 bases clipped from V and 8 bases from J, the junction kept 9 bases outside the gene matches. CDR3 nucleotide sequence: TGTGCCAGCAGTTTCTCCCGGGAGGGCCGTCATGAGCAGTTCTTC. It yields the protein CASSFSREGRHEQFF.

This clonotype appeared many times. The CDR3 reads CAILTSGRSYEQYF. CDR3 DNA: TGTGCCATTCTGACTAGCGGTCGATCCTACGAGCAGTACTTC. This chain links TRBV28 with TRBJ2-7; TRBD2 matches 9 bases. This CDR3 has 14 amino acids. Germline V lookup: CDR1 MDHEN, CDR2 SYDVKM. Trimming took 10 bases from V and 1 from J; bases not matched to a gene: 8.

The chain uses TRBV19 and TRBJ1-1; the D gene is possibly TRBD1 (5 bases). Germline-derived CDR1 and CDR2 are LNHDA and SQIVND (reference sequence). The CDR3 loop spans 13 amino acids. V lost 5 bases to trimming and J lost 4 bases, with 11 bases between them. CDR3 loop: CASSVDRSTEAFF. The CDR3 DNA sequence: TGTGCCAGTAGTGTCGACAGAAGCACTGAAGCTTTCTTT.

This chain joins TRBV4-3 and TRBJ2-7; the match to TRBD1 covers 8 bases. The CDR3 is 15 amino acids. Germline CDR1 reads LGHNA; CDR2 reads YSLEER. The V segment lost 4 bases and the J segment 2 bases; nucleotides outside the gene matches: 7. The CDR3 here is CASSPGQGTAYEQYF. DNA for the CDR3: TGCGCCAGCAGCCCCGGACAGGGAACGGCCTACGAGCAGTACTTC.

This clonotype was detected ten times or more. V gene TRBV12-3 or TRBV12-4 combines with J gene TRBJ2-1; 7 positions agree with TRBD2. The junction had 9 bases not matched to a gene; V was cut back by 6 bases and J by 4 bases. The CDR3 extends over 15 amino acids. CDR3 sequence (DNA): TGTGCCAGCAGGCCGCCGGCTAGCGGTTACAATGAGCAGTTCTTC. Encoded protein: CASRPPASGYNEQFF.

The chain uses TRBV6-4 and TRBJ2-3, with D tentatively TRBD2 (5 bases). In germline, CDR1 is MRHNA, CDR2 SNTAGT. CDR3 length: 14 amino acids. Deletions cut 3 bases from V and 5 bases from J, with 12 bases between. The CDR3 bases are TGTGCCAGCAGTGATGGAACTAGTTTAGATACGCAGTATTTT. Protein sequence: CASSDGTSLDTQYF.

This clonotype was picked up a small number of times. The V call is TRBV3-1, the J call TRBJ1-1; 8 bases are shared with TRBD1. This CDR3 spans 17 amino acids. V lost 4 bases to trimming and J lost 5 bases; unmatched junction nucleotides: 15. Germline CDR1 reads LGHDT; CDR2 reads YNNKEL (reference sequence). The CDR3 bases are TGTGCCAGCAGCCCTTTTATATGGACAGGGAGAGGAACTGAAGCTTTCTTT. Translated: CASSPFIWTGRGTEAFF.

This clonotype was seen ten or more times. This chain links TRBV24-1 with TRBJ2-2; D uncertain. V was shortened by 6 bases and J by 2 bases, with 12 bases between the two germline ends. The CDR3 runs 15 residues. Germline CDR1 KGHDR, CDR2 SFDVKD. The CDR3 DNA reads as TGTGCCACCAGTCCGGCAGCCGAAAACACCGGGGAGCTGTTTTTT. Protein: CATSPAAENTGELFF.

This clonotype was picked up a small number of times. A read error may be the cause here, since a much bigger clone is one base away. V usage is TRBV28 and J usage is TRBJ2-7; TRBD2 agrees at 7 bases. The J call is uncertain, as TRBJ2-1 better fits the DNA end. This CDR3 is 14 amino acids long. Germline V gene lookup returns CDR1 MDHEN and CDR2 SYDVKM. Here the CDR3 reads CASSLASGPYEQFF. The CDR3 DNA reads as TGTGCCAGCAGTTTGGCTAGCGGCCCCTACGAGCAGTTCTTC.

This clonotype was counted many times. CDR3 DNA: TGTGCCTGGAAACAGGTTTCGACCTATTATGTTTTCTTT. Its translation is CAWKQVSTYYVFF. The rearrangement uses TRBV30 and TRBJ1-1; D may be TRBD1 (5 bases). V was cut by 4 bases and J by 13 bases, with 22 bases left in between. The CDR3 has 13 amino acids. CDR1 and CDR2 from the germline V gene are GTSNPN and SVGIG (reference sequence).

This clonotype was recorded many times. The rearrangement joins TRBV5-6 to TRBJ1-1; perhaps TRBD1 as D (5 bases). Trimming removed 2 bases from V and 7 bases from J, with 9 bases in between. This CDR3 has 12 residues. Per germline, CDR1 SGHDT and CDR2 YYEEEE. CDR3 loop: CASSFQGDEAFF. CDR3 DNA sequence: TGTGCCAGCAGCTTTCAGGGAGATGAAGCTTTCTTT.

This clonotype appeared a few times. This chain links TRBV5-1 with TRBJ2-7; TRBD2 aligns across 7 bases. This CDR3 is built from 15 residues. Germline trimming cut 6 bases from V and 7 bases from J; bases unmatched to any gene: 16. The germline gives CDR1 SGHRS, CDR2 YFSETQ. The CDR3, as DNA: TGCGCCAGCAATGAGCCGGGGGGACGGACCCGGGAGCAGTACTTC. Its protein product is CASNEPGGRTREQYF.

The chain combines TRBV11-2 with TRBJ2-5; D assignment may be TRBD1 or TRBD2 (7 bases each). V was trimmed by 5 bases and J by 3 bases, leaving 22 bases between them. The CDR3 length is 17 residues. Germline V gene data show CDR1 as SGHAT and CDR2 as FQNNGV. The CDR3 reads CASSPGGGGTTEETQYF. CDR3 bases: TGTGCCAGCAGCCCAGGGGGGGGGGGGACAACCGAAGAGACCCAGTACTTC. Drawing the rest from reference TRBV11-2 and TRBJ2-5, the complete variable domain is EAGVAQSPRYKIIEKRQSVAFWCNPISGHATLYWYQQILGQGPKLLIQFQNNGVVDDSQLPKDRFSAERLKGVDSTLKIQPAKLEDSAVYLCASSPGGGGTTEETQYFGPGTRLLVL.

This clonotype was detected only a few times. CDR3 region: CSARDVWREGAGTQHSGANVLTF. The CDR3 region has the DNA TGCAGTGCTAGAGATGTATGGCGGGAGGGGGCCGGGACACAACACTCTGGGGCCAACGTCCTGACTTTC. The rearrangement joins TRBV20-1 to TRBJ2-6; 9 bases line up with TRBD2. The CDR3 consists of 23 residues. CDR1 and CDR2 (germline): DFQATT, SNEGSKA (reference sequence). The junction had 21 bases not matched to a gene; V was cut back by 0 bases and J by 0 bases.

The table lists this clonotype with many counts. The gene calls are TRBV30 and TRBJ2-2; tentatively, D is TRBD1 or TRBD2 (5 bases each). CDR3 length: 13 residues. Germline values: CDR1 GTSNPN, CDR2 SVGIG (reference sequence). Trimming removed 1 base from V and 6 bases from J, with 9 bases in between. The CDR3 sequence is CAWSGDVPGELFF. DNA of the CDR3: TGTGCCTGGAGTGGGGACGTTCCCGGGGAGCTGTTTTTT.

This clonotype was seen many times. The rearrangement links TRBV28 to TRBJ1-1; 8 nucleotides align to TRBD1. With 3 bases clipped from V and 3 bases from J, the junction kept 9 bases outside the gene matches. CDR3 length: 16 residues. Germline CDR1 is MDHEN and CDR2 is SYDVKM. DNA for the CDR3: TGTGCCAGCAGTTTTCGGCAGGGGGCTCCCTACACTGAAGCTTTCTTT. This gives the protein CASSFRQGAPYTEAFF.

This clonotype was observed a handful of times. This chain links TRBV5-8 with TRBJ2-5; D is undetermined. The CDR3 covers 15 residues. Deletions cut 0 bases from V and 4 bases from J, with 13 bases between. In germline, CDR1 is SGHTS, CDR2 YDEGEE. The CDR3 is CASSLGQYSLETQYF. The CDR3 DNA sequence: TGTGCCAGCAGCTTGGGGCAGTATTCCTTAGAGACCCAGTACTTC.

There are many counts of this clonotype. Here the CDR3 reads CASSLRPGGRLIQYF. The CDR3 DNA is TGTGCCAGCAGTTTAAGGCCCGGGGGGAGACTGATTCAGTACTTC. V gene TRBV28 combines with J gene TRBJ2-4; TRBD2 agrees at 7 bases. Germline CDR1 and CDR2: MDHEN and SYDVKM. The CDR3 is made up of 15 amino acids. V shed 2 bases, J shed 10 bases, and the junction held 11 bases outside the gene matches.

This clonotype was picked up many times. The genes are TRBV5-1 and TRBJ2-3; TRBD1 agrees at 8 bases. CDR3 length: 17 residues. CDR1 and CDR2 (germline): SGHRS, YFSETQ. Losses at the gene ends were 0 bases for V and 4 bases for J; bases not matched to a gene: 10. For the CDR3, the DNA is TGCGCCAGCAGCTTGGATCGCCAGGGGGCTTCCGCAGATACGCAGTATTTT. This encodes CASSLDRQGASADTQYF.

This clonotype was recorded a few times. The chain combines TRBV4-1 with TRBJ1-3; D may be TRBD1 (5 bases). Germline V lookup: CDR1 MGHRA, CDR2 YSYEKL. The CDR3 loop spans 15 amino acids. Trimming removed 5 bases from V and 0 bases from J, with 11 bases in between. The CDR3 nucleotides are TGCGCCAGCAGCTTTGGGGCTGACTCTGGAAACACCATATATTTT. Amino acids: CASSFGADSGNTIYF.

This clonotype came up many times. CDR3 amino acids: CASSVGAGDHYGYTF. The CDR3 nucleotides read TGTGCCAGCAGCGTGGGGGCAGGGGACCACTATGGCTACACCTTC. The chain is built from TRBV28 and TRBJ1-2; D is perhaps TRBD1 (6 bases). The V end lost 6 bases, the J end lost 3 bases, and 17 bases lay between the germline ends. The CDR3 extends over 15 amino acids. Germline values: CDR1 MDHEN, CDR2 SYDVKM.

V gene TRBV6-1 combines with J gene TRBJ1-1; 8 nucleotides align to TRBD1. Germline V lookup: CDR1 MNHNS, CDR2 SASEGT. CDR3 length: 15 amino acids. V gave up 8 bases and J gave up 4 bases; unmatched junction bases: 12. The DNA for the CDR3 is TGTGCCAGCCTGGACAGGGCTTGGCTTAGCACTGAAGCTTTCTTT. Protein sequence: CASLDRAWLSTEAFF.

This clonotype was observed a handful of times. The gene calls are TRBV20-1 and TRBJ2-3, with D possibly matching TRBD1 (6 bases). There are 20 residues in the CDR3. The germline V gene has CDR1 DFQATT and CDR2 SNEGSKA (reference sequence). V lost 3 bases and J lost 0, with 28 bases in between. The CDR3 loop reads CSASSPSGDLGISSTDTQYF. CDR3 coding DNA: TGCAGTGCTAGTTCACCTTCAGGGGATCTAGGAATTTCTAGCACAGATACGCAGTATTTT.